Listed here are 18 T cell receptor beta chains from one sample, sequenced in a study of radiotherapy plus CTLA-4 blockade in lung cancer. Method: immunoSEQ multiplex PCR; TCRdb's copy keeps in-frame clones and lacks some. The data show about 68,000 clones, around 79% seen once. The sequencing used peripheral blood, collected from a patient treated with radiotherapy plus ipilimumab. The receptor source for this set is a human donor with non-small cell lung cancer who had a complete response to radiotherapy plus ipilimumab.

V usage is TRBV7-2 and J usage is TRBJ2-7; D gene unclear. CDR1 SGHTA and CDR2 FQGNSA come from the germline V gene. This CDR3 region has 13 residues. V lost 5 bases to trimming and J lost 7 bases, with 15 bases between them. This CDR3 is CASSPGALSEQYV. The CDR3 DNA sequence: TGTGCCAGCAGCCCCGGAGCCCTTTCGGAGCAGTACGTC.

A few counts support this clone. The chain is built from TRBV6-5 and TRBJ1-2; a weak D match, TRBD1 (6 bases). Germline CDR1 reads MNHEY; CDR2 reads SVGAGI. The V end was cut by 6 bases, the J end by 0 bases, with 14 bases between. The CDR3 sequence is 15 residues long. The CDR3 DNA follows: TGTGCCAGCAGCATTCCGGGACACCCTAACTATGGCTACACCTTC. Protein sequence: CASSIPGHPNYGYTF.

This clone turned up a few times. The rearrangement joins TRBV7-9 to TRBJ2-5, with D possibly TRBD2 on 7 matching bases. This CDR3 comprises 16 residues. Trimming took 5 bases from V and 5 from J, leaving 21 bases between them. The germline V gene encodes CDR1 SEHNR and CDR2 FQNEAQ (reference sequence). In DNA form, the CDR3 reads TGTGCCAGCAGCCACACGGTTCGGGGGGCGTTGGAGACCCAGTACTTC. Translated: CASSHTVRGALETQYF.

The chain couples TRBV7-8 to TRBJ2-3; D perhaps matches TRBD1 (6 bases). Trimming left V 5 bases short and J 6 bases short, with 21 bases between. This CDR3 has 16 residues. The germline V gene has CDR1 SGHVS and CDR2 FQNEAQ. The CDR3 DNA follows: TGTGCCAGCAGCCCTACGGACAGTGGGCTCGGGGATACGCAGTATTTT. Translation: CASSPTDSGLGDTQYF.

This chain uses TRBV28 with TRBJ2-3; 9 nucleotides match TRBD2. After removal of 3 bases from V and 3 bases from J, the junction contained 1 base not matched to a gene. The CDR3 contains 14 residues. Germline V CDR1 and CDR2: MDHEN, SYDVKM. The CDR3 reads CASSFLAGTDTQYF. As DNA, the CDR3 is TGTGCCAGCAGTTTCCTAGCGGGGACAGATACGCAGTATTTT.

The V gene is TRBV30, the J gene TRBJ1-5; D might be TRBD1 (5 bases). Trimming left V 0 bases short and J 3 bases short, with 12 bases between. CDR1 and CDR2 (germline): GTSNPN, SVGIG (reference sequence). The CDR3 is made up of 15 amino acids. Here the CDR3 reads CAWSVPRGINQPQHF. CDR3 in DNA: TGTGCCTGGAGTGTACCACGGGGGATCAATCAGCCCCAGCATTTT.

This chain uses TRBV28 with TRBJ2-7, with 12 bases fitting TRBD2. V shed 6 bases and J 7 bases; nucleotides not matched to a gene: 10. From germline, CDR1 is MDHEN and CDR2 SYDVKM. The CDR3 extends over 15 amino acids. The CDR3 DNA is TGTGCCAGCAGCACGGCGACTAGCGGGAGTTGGGAGCAGTACGTC. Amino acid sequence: CASSTATSGSWEQYV.

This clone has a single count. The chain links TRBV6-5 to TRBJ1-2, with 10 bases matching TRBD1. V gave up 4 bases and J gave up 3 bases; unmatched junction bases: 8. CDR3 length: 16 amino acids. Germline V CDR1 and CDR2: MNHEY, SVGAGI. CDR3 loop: CASSSGQGGFYYGYTF. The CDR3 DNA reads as TGTGCCAGCAGTTCCGGACAGGGGGGTTTCTACTATGGCTACACCTTC.

Written as DNA, the CDR3 is TGCGCCAGCGGGTCCGGGCTTTTTGAGGAGACCCAGTACTTC. This encodes CASGSGLFEETQYF. The chain employs TRBV5-1 and TRBJ2-5; D call uncertain. This CDR3 has 14 residues. Germline V gives CDR1 SGHRS, CDR2 YFSETQ. Trimming took 7 bases from V and 5 from J, leaving 18 bases between them.

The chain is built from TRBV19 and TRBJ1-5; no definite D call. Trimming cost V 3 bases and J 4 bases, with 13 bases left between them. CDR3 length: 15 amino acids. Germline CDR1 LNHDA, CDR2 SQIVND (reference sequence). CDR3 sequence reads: CASSIQDGRNQPQHF. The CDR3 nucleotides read TGTGCCAGTAGTATTCAAGACGGACGAAATCAGCCCCAGCATTTT. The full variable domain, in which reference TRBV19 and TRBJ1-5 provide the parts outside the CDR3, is DGGITQSPKYLFRKEGQNVTLSCEQNLNHDAMYWYRQDPGQGLRLIYYSQIVNDFQKGDIAEGYSVSREKKESFPLTVTSAQKNPTAFYLCASSIQDGRNQPQHFGDGTRLSIL.

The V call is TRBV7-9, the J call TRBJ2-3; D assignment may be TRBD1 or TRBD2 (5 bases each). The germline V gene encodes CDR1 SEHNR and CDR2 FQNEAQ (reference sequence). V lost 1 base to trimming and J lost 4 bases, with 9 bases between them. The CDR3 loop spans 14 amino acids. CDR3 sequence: CASSLGGSADTQYF. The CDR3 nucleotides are TGTGCCAGCAGCTTAGGGGGGAGCGCAGATACGCAGTATTTT.

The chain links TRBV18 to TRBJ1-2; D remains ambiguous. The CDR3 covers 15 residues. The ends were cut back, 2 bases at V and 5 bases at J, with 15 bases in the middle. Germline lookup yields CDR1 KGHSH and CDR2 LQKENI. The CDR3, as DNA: TGTGCCAGCTCACCAGGGCGGGGAGAAGGGTATGGCTACACCTTC. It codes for CASSPGRGEGYGYTF.

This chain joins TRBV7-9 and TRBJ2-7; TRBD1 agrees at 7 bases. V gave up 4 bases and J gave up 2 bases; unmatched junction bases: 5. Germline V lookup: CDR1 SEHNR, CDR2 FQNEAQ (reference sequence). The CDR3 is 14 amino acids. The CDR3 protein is CASSSGQRPYEQYF. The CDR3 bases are TGTGCCAGCAGCTCGGGACAGAGACCCTACGAGCAGTACTTC.

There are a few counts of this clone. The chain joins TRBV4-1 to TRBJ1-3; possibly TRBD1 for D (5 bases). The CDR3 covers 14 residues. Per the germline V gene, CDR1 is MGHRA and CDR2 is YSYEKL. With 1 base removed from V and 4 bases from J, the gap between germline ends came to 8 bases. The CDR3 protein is CASSQGDGGNTIYF. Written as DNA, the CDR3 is TGCGCCAGCAGCCAAGGGGACGGCGGAAACACCATATATTTT.

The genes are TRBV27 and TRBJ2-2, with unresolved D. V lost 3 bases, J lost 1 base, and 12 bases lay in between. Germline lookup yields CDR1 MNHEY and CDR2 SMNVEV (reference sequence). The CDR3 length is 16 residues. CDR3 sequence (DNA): TGTGCCAGCAGTTTCGGTCAGGCTCTGAACACCGGGGAGCTGTTTTTT. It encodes CASSFGQALNTGELFF.

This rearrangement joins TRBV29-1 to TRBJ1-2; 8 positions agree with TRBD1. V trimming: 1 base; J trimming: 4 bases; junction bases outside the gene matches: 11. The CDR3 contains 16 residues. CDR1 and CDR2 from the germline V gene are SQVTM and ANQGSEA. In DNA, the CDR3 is TGCAGCGTTGAAGGGGGCCCCAGGGGGCGCGCCTATGGCTACACCTTC. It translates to CSVEGGPRGRAYGYTF.

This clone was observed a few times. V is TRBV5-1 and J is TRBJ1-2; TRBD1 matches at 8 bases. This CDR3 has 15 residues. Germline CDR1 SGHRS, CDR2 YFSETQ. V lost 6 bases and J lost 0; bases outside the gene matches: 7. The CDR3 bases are TGCGCCAGCACAGGGGGCCCTAGCCCTAACTATGGCTACACCTTC. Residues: CASTGGPSPNYGYTF.

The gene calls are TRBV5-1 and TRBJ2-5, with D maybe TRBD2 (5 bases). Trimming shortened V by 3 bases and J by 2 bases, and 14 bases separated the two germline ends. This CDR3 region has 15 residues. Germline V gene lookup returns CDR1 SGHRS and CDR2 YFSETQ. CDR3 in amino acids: CASSYWEKAQETQYF. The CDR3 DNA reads TGCGCCAGCAGCTACTGGGAGAAAGCTCAAGAGACCCAGTACTTC.